What follows is one T cell receptor beta chain and its context. Its antigen is unidentified. Deletions cut 5 bases from V and 2 bases from J, with 11 bases between. The CDR3 runs 14 residues. CDR1 is MNHEY and CDR2 is SMNVEV in the germline V gene (reference sequence). This sample was taken from a study of radiotherapy plus CTLA-4 blockade in lung cancer. The assay was immunoSEQ multiplex PCR, and TCRdb's table has in-frame clones only and misses some. The sample has about 88,000 clones, about two thirds seen once. Study results and limitations: Among reported predictors of response, early blood T cell clone dynamics with interferon-beta performed best.

The chain joins TRBV27 to TRBJ2-3; the D gene could be TRBD1 or TRBD2 (5 bases each). This TCR was sampled from a human donor with non-small cell lung cancer that progressed on radiotherapy plus ipilimumab. The source was peripheral blood, collected from a patient treated with radiotherapy plus ipilimumab. The CDR3 reads CASSPGTNTDTQYF. CDR3 nucleotides: TGTGCCAGCAGTCCCGGGACCAACACAGATACGCAGTATTTT.